Each of the 25 T cell receptor beta chains below was sequenced from the same sample in a study of regulatory T cells in long-lasting Graves disease listed by TCRdb under 2021. The receptor library was made with multiplex PCR. Sequencing instrument: Illumina HiSeq 4000. To build TCR beta libraries, CDR3 regions were amplified by Arm-PCR using iRepertoire HTBI primers. TCRdb trimmed the raw reads at Q25, called clones with MiXCR and kept productive beta chains. Records with the same CDR3 protein are collapsed into one entry carrying the most frequent genes and DNA. The sample contains about 540,000 distinct CDR3 sequences, approximately 13% of them found a single time. About 10% of the sample belongs to the ten largest clones. Sample time point, as interpreted from the label and publication: newly diagnosed GD, antithyroid drugs for less than 3 months. For both TCR sequencing and RNA sequencing, RNA was extracted from PBMCs using TRIzol.

Separately, the same data were catalogued under a study of T cells in Graves' hyperthyroidism and ophthalmopathy.

The specimen comprised peripheral blood mononuclear cells (PBMCs), sampled at new diagnosis, from a patient treated with antithyroid drugs. The origin of the receptors is a man under 40 with Graves disease. Donor details come from another sample of the same person, matched by shared clones.

This clonotype was observed a few times. The chain combines TRBV20-1 with TRBJ1-2; a possible D gene is TRBD1 (6 bases). Germline values: CDR1 DFQATT, CDR2 SNEGSKA (reference sequence). Trimming cost V 0 bases and J 7 bases, with 15 bases left between them. This CDR3 has 14 amino acids. CDR3 coding DNA: TGCAGTGCTAGAGATGGCGGGGACACCTTTGGCTACACCTTC. Residues: CSARDGGDTFGYTF.

Concerning this clonotype itself: A much more abundant neighbour one base away suggests this may be a read error. The chain has TRBV5-1 and TRBJ2-1; D gene unclear. Germline values: CDR1 SGHRS, CDR2 YFSETQ. Trimming stripped 4 bases from V and 4 bases from J, with 15 bases between. The CDR3 has 15 amino acids. CDR3 bases: TGCGCCAGCAGCCCAGACGCCAGCGTATACAATGAGCAGTTCTTC. Translated, it gives CASSPDASVYNEQFF.

This clonotype has a count of ten or more. This chain uses TRBV6-1 with TRBJ2-1; tentatively, D is TRBD2 (5 bases). The CDR3 is made up of 15 amino acids. V was trimmed by 2 bases and J by 6 bases, leaving 14 bases between them. Germline V gives CDR1 MNHNS, CDR2 SASEGT. CDR3 coding DNA: TGTGCCAGCAGTGAATTCCTGGCGGGCGGCAATGAGCAGTTCTTC. As protein: CASSEFLAGGNEQFF.

V gene TRBV27 combines with J gene TRBJ2-5; possible D gene TRBD2, 6 bases. V lost 11 bases, J lost 4 bases, and 14 bases lay in between. This CDR3 comprises 12 residues. Germline V gene data show CDR1 as MNHEY and CDR2 as SMNVEV (reference sequence). As DNA, the CDR3 is TGTGCCCGGGGCGGGGATGGAGAGACCCAGTACTTC. Protein sequence: CARGGDGETQYF.

The rearrangement links TRBV4-1 to TRBJ2-6; possibly TRBD1 or TRBD2 for D (5 bases each). This CDR3 contains 16 residues. The V and J ends lost 3 bases and 1 base respectively, with 10 bases between them. Germline lookup yields CDR1 MGHRA and CDR2 YSYEKL. CDR3 loop: CASSQGDGSGANVLTF. DNA of the CDR3: TGCGCCAGCAGCCAGGGGGACGGTTCTGGGGCCAACGTCCTGACTTTC.

In regard to this clonotype: This could be a read error, since a much larger clone is one nucleotide away. The final CDR3 position lacks the conserved phenylalanine or tryptophan, pointing to a likely read error. The chain couples TRBV5-1 to TRBJ2-7, with TRBD1 matching over 9 bases. CDR1 and CDR2 from the germline V gene are SGHRS and YFSETQ. The junction had 10 bases not matched to a gene; V was cut back by 3 bases and J by 6 bases. This CDR3 comprises 15 residues. DNA of the CDR3: TGCGCCAGCAGCTACAGGGGGCCCCAAGGGGGCGAGCAGTACCTC. Its protein is CASSYRGPQGGEQYL.

With respect to this clonotype: This may be a read error, as it is one base from a much larger clone. The V gene is TRBV2, the J gene TRBJ2-7; D is possibly TRBD1 (6 bases). The CDR3 has 14 residues. CDR1 is SNHLY and CDR2 is FYNNEI in the germline V gene. Here the CDR3 reads CPTTPGGHNYEQYF. Written as DNA, the CDR3 is TGTCCCACCACACCTGGGGGACATAACTACGAGCAGTACTTC.

The chain joins TRBV3-1 to TRBJ2-7, with a possible D match to TRBD1 (6 bases). With 0 bases removed from V and 3 bases from J, the gap between germline ends came to 12 bases. Germline CDR1 and CDR2: LGHDT and YNNKEL (reference sequence). The CDR3 totals 15 residues. The CDR3 spells CASSQESQGRYEQYF. CDR3 DNA sequence: TGTGCCAGCAGCCAAGAGTCACAGGGTCGCTACGAGCAGTACTTC.

V and J are TRBV5-1 and TRBJ2-7; either TRBD1 or TRBD2 may supply D (5 bases each). V was pared by 1 base and J by 3 bases, with 11 bases between. There are 14 residues in the CDR3. From germline, CDR1 is SGHRS and CDR2 YFSETQ. CDR3 in amino acids: CASSLRGPRYEQYF. The CDR3 region has the DNA TGCGCCAGCAGCTTGCGGGGCCCTCGCTACGAGCAGTACTTC.

This clonotype was observed at least ten times. A junction end diverges from the germline sequence, so it may reflect a read error. The CDR3 region has the DNA TGTGCCAGCAGCTACAGGGCAGGGAACGCTGAAGCTTTCTTT. Amino acids: CASSYRAGNAEAFF. This chain joins TRBV27 and TRBJ1-1; a possible D gene is TRBD1 (6 bases). This CDR3 contains 14 residues. CDR1 is MNHEY, CDR2 SMNVEV, per germline (reference sequence).

In its sample, this clonotype was seen many times. One junction end does not reproduce the germline sequence, and a read error may be involved. The chain is built from TRBV5-4 and TRBJ2-7; 10 positions agree with TRBD2. The CDR3 contains 14 residues. Germline V gene lookup returns CDR1 SGHNT and CDR2 YYREEE (reference sequence). The CDR3 here is CASGLSGRASEQYF. For the CDR3, the DNA is TGTGCCAGCGGCTTGAGCGGGAGGGCGAGTGAGCAGTACTTC.

In regard to this clonotype: This sequence is one base from a far larger clone and is likely a read error. The chain is built from TRBV10-3 and TRBJ2-3, with D uncertain. The CDR3 length is 12 residues. Germline CDR1 and CDR2: ENHRY and SYGVKD. Between the trimmed V and J ends, which lost 6 bases and 3 bases, there was a span of 7 bases. CDR3 bases: TGTGCCATCAGCTTAGAGACAGATACGCAGTATTTT. Its protein product is CAISLETDTQYF.

This clonotype was seen ten or more times. The chain is built from TRBV18 and TRBJ2-7, with 7 bases matching TRBD1. This CDR3 has 14 residues. V dropped 6 bases and J dropped 5; count of bases not matched to a gene: 10. In germline, CDR1 is KGHSH, CDR2 LQKENI. CDR3 loop: CASSLHGTEDEQYF. The CDR3, as DNA: TGTGCCAGCTCCCTTCACGGGACAGAGGACGAGCAGTACTTC.

The chain recombines TRBV25-1 with TRBJ2-3; 7 nucleotides align to TRBD2. CDR1 and CDR2 from the germline V gene are MGHDK and SYGVNS. This CDR3 has 17 amino acids. V lost 0 bases to trimming and J lost 6 bases; unmatched junction nucleotides: 12. The CDR3 region is CASSEYLGGRVDDTQYF. The DNA of the CDR3 is TGTGCCAGCAGTGAATATTTAGGAGGGAGGGTGGATGATACGCAGTATTTT.

This clonotype has a count of ten or more. The chain uses TRBV6-5 and TRBJ1-1; 9 nucleotides agree with TRBD1. Germline V lookup: CDR1 MNHEY, CDR2 SVGAGI. The V segment lost 4 bases and the J segment 4 bases; nucleotides outside the gene matches: 7. The CDR3 loop spans 15 amino acids. The CDR3 is CASSSSGTGSTEAFF. The CDR3 bases are TGTGCCAGCAGTTCCTCCGGGACAGGGTCCACTGAAGCTTTCTTT.

This clonotype was detected ten times or more. The chain links TRBV28 to TRBJ2-5; D unclear. Germline CDR1 MDHEN, CDR2 SYDVKM. This CDR3 spans 14 amino acids. The V and J ends lost 0 bases and 4 bases respectively, with 9 bases between them. The CDR3 is CASSLWGTGETQYF. CDR3 DNA sequence: TGTGCCAGCAGTTTATGGGGTACTGGAGAGACCCAGTACTTC. The entire variable domain, with the rest obtained from reference TRBV28 and TRBJ2-5, is as follows: DVKVTQSSRYLVKRTGEKVFLECVQDMDHENMFWYRQDPGLGLRLIYFSYDVKMKEKGDIPEGYSVSREKKERFSLILESASTNQTSMYLCASSLWGTGETQYFGPGTRLLVL.

This clonotype showed up many times. The J gene is TRBJ2-5, the V gene TRBV18, with D unresolved. The V gene lost 3 bases and the J gene lost 3 bases, with 11 bases spanning the gap. The CDR3 extends over 14 amino acids. Germline V gives CDR1 KGHSH, CDR2 LQKENI. The CDR3 region is CASSPAYLKETQYF. The CDR3, as DNA: TGTGCCAGCTCACCGGCATACTTAAAAGAGACCCAGTACTTC.

The sample holds a few counts of this clonotype. The J gene is TRBJ2-5, the V gene TRBV4-2; 7 bases line up with TRBD1. V trimming: 0 bases; J trimming: 4 bases; junction bases outside the gene matches: 11. CDR1 is LGHNA, CDR2 YNFKEQ, per germline. The CDR3 runs 17 residues. In DNA form, the CDR3 reads TGTGCCAGCAGCCAAGACCCAAGGGGGCGAGGGGGAGAGACCCAGTACTTC. Amino acid sequence: CASSQDPRGRGGETQYF.

This clonotype has more than one count but fewer than ten. The chain combines TRBV27 with TRBJ2-1, with D perhaps TRBD1 or TRBD2 (7 bases each). From germline, CDR1 is MNHEY and CDR2 SMNVEV (reference sequence). V lost 4 bases, J lost 4 bases, and 17 bases lay in between. This CDR3 comprises 16 residues. CDR3 sequence: CASSSFDREGYNEQFF. CDR3 bases: TGTGCCAGCAGTTCCTTTGACAGGGAGGGGTACAATGAGCAGTTCTTC.

This clonotype showed up many times. V usage is TRBV7-2 and J usage is TRBJ1-4; the D gene is possibly TRBD1 (5 bases). From germline, CDR1 is SGHTA and CDR2 FQGNSA. The CDR3 loop spans 12 amino acids. V was shortened by 1 base and J by 8 bases, with 5 bases between the two germline ends. The CDR3 region has the DNA TGTGCCAGCAGCTTAGACAGGGAAAAACTGTTTTTT. Residues: CASSLDREKLFF. The full variable domain, completed using reference TRBV7-2 and TRBJ1-4, is GAGVSQSPSNKVTEKGKDVELRCDPISGHTALYWYRQSLGQGLEFLIYFQGNSAPDKSGLPSDRFSAERTGGSVSTLTIQRTQQEDSAVYLCASSLDREKLFFGSGTQLSVL.

This clonotype was recorded at least ten times. The CDR3 sequence: CASSPPPGLTQYF. CDR3 in DNA: TGTGCCAGCTCACCACCGCCGGGACTAACGCAGTATTTT. This sequence joins TRBV18 and TRBJ2-3; 7 bases map to TRBD2. The germline V gene has CDR1 KGHSH and CDR2 LQKENI. V shed 0 bases, J shed 9 bases, and the junction held 3 bases outside the gene matches. This CDR3 contains 13 residues.

This clonotype showed up many times. The chain employs TRBV28 and TRBJ2-4, with D tentatively TRBD1 (5 bases). The CDR3 extends over 16 amino acids. Germline CDR1 is MDHEN and CDR2 is SYDVKM. V lost 4 bases and J lost 0, with 13 bases in between. Here the CDR3 reads CASSWPLQGAKNIQYF. The CDR3 nucleotides are TGTGCCAGCAGTTGGCCCCTCCAGGGAGCCAAAAACATTCAGTACTTC.

This clonotype was detected ten times or more. A read error may produce the germline difference seen at one junction end. The gene calls are TRBV24-1 and TRBJ2-1, with a tentative D call TRBD2 (5 bases). The CDR3 sequence is 16 residues long. Looked up from germline, CDR1 is KGHDR and CDR2 is SFDVKD. CDR3 sequence reads: CATSNLRGSSYNEQFF. The CDR3, as DNA: TGTGCCACCAGTAATTTGCGCGGGTCCTCCTACAATGAGCAGTTCTTC.

A few counts support this clonotype. The CDR3 DNA reads as TGCAGTGCCCAGGATAGCGGGAGCGATACGCAGTATTTT. It is translated as CSAQDSGSDTQYF. V and J are TRBV20-1 and TRBJ2-3; 9 bases align to TRBD2. This CDR3 region has 13 residues. The germline V gene has CDR1 DFQATT and CDR2 SNEGSKA (reference sequence). V lost 6 bases, J lost 6 bases, and 7 bases stayed unmatched.

This clonotype was observed many times. This chain links TRBV6-2 or TRBV6-3 with TRBJ2-7; D may be TRBD1 (6 bases). The CDR3 has 14 residues. Germline loops: CDR1 MNHEY, CDR2 SVGEGT. V was shortened by 8 bases and J by 0 bases, with 14 bases between the two germline ends. CDR3 region: CASQRDISSYEQYF. CDR3 in DNA: TGTGCCAGCCAAAGGGACATTTCCTCCTACGAGCAGTACTTC.